The rows below give T cell receptor beta chains drawn from one sample of a study of cytomegalovirus exposure and HLA in healthy donors. Using immunoSEQ multiplex PCR, the repertoire was profiled, and TCRdb retains in-frame clones only, with some absent. The table includes 85,000 to 110,000 clones, around 66% detected once. What was sequenced was PBMCs. These receptors all come from a woman aged 45-65 years in good health and CMV-seronegative. Both conserved end residues are part of each CDR3. The order of the fields is J gene, D gene, V gene, CDR3 length, clone size, CDR3 DNA, CDR3 protein. D genes are given only for firm matches. Size tells how often a clone was seen (once, few, many) or the class of an expanded clone, and some rows leave it out.

TRBJ1-2	.	TRBV6-5	14	once	TGTGCCAGCAGTTACGTCTCCGGGAAAGATGGCTACACCTTC	CASSYVSGKDGYTF
TRBJ2-5	TRBD2	TRBV4-3	17	few	TGCGCCAGCAGCCCCGGACTAGCGGGAGGGCCAGGAGAGACCCAGTACTTC	CASSPGLAGGPGETQYF
TRBJ1-5	TRBD1	TRBV5-1	14	.	TGCGCCAGCAGCTCTGGACAGGGCAATCAGCCCCAGCATTTT	CASSSGQGNQPQHF
TRBJ1-1	TRBD1	TRBV2	16	.	TGTGCCAGCAGTGAGGGCCGGACAGGGCCCTACACTGAAGCTTTCTTT	CASSEGRTGPYTEAFF
TRBJ1-1	.	TRBV19	15	.	TGTGCCAGTAGTTCATATCTGGGGGGGAACACTGAAGCTTTCTTT	CASSSYLGGNTEAFF
TRBJ2-7	.	TRBV4-1	19	.	TGCGCCAGCAGCCAAACCCAACTGAACACGATACCCCCGACTAGGGAACAGTACTTC	CASSQTQLNTIPPTREQYF
TRBJ2-1	TRBD1	TRBV18	14	.	TGTGCCAGCTCACCTCAGGACAGGAACAATGAGCAGTTCTTC	CASSPQDRNNEQFF
TRBJ2-7	TRBD2	TRBV2	15	.	TGTGCCAGCAGGGCACTAGCGGGGGGGACTTACGAGCAGTACTTC	CASRALAGGTYEQYF
TRBJ2-5	TRBD1	TRBV6-1	21	.	TGTGCCAGCAGTGAATCGCCACGAGCGGGACAGGGGAGTGGTGGACAAGAGACCCAGTACTTC	CASSESPRAGQGSGGQETQYF
TRBJ1-2	TRBD1	TRBV2	13	.	TGTGCCAGCAGTGAGACAGGGACGTATGGCTACACCTTC	CASSETGTYGYTF
TRBJ1-2	TRBD1	TRBV2	14	.	TGTGCCAGCACAGTCAGGGGGCTACACTATGGCTACACCTTC	CASTVRGLHYGYTF
TRBJ2-7	.	TRBV11-3	13	.	TGTGCCAGCAGCTCCATGAGGGGGTACGAGCAGTACTTC	CASSSMRGYEQYF
TRBJ2-3	.	TRBV7-3	13	.	TGTGCCAGCAGCTTAAATCTCCGAGATACGCAGTATTTT	CASSLNLRDTQYF
TRBJ2-7	TRBD2	TRBV7-9	18	few	TGTGCCAGCAGTTCACCCACCGGGACTAGCGGGAGAGGTTACGAGCAGTACTTC	CASSSPTGTSGRGYEQYF
TRBJ2-2	.	TRBV7-9	15	.	TGTGCCAGCAGCTTAGGAGACAGGAACACCGGGGAGCTGTTTTTT	CASSLGDRNTGELFF
TRBJ1-6	.	TRBV11-2	17	.	TGTGCCAGCAGCTTAAGGTCCGGTGGGAGGGTTGCTTCACCCCTCCACTTT	CASSLRSGGRVASPLHF
TRBJ2-7	TRBD1	TRBV5-6	14	.	TGTGCCAGCAGCTTGGGCGCAGGGGGCTTCGAGCAGTACTTC	CASSLGAGGFEQYF
TRBJ2-7	.	TRBV7-6	14	.	TGTGCCAGCAGTGACACGGGGGGCAAGTACGAGCAGTACTTC	CASSDTGGKYEQYF
TRBJ2-1	.	TRBV27	15	.	TGTGCCAGCAAGGTGGCGGAGAGCATTTACAATGAGCAGTTCTTC	CASKVAESIYNEQFF
TRBJ2-7	.	TRBV18	14	.	TGTGCCAGCTCACACGACGCCAGGGGTGCCGAGCAGTACTTC	CASSHDARGAEQYF
TRBJ1-1	TRBD1	TRBV5-6	14	.	TGTGCCAGCAGCTTGGCAGGGGGGTGGACTGAAGCTTTCTTT	CASSLAGGWTEAFF
TRBJ2-4	.	TRBV5-1	16	.	TGCGCCAGCAGCTTATTCGGGGTAGGAGCCAAAAACATTCAGTACTTC	CASSLFGVGAKNIQYF
TRBJ2-7	TRBD2	TRBV4-2	18	.	TGTGCCACCGCTACGGGACTAGCGGGAGAGGGGAGCTCCTACGAGCAGTACTTC	CATATGLAGEGSSYEQYF
TRBJ2-7	TRBD2	TRBV7-2	12	few	TGTGCCAGCAGCCCGGGAGGCTACGAGCAGTACTTC	CASSPGGYEQYF
TRBJ2-1	TRBD1	TRBV9	15	.	TGTGCCAGCAGCCGCCAGGGACAGGCAAGAAGTGAGCAGTTCTTC	CASSRQGQARSEQFF
TRBJ2-2	.	TRBV4-2	14	.	TGTGCCAGCAGCCAAGTGTCGAGAACCGGGGAGCTGTTTTTT	CASSQVSRTGELFF
TRBJ2-2	TRBD2	TRBV9	16	few	TGTGCCAGCAGCATCACTAGCGTGAGGAGGAAAGGGGAGCTGTTTTTT	CASSITSVRRKGELFF
TRBJ2-5	TRBD2	TRBV7-8	21	once	TGTGCCAGCAGCTTATTTTGGGATGAGACCCAAGGCGGGAGAGGGGATGAGACCCAGTACTTC	CASSLFWDETQGGRGDETQYF
TRBJ2-7	.	TRBV4-1	17	.	TGCGCCAGCAGCCAAGATGGGACACGGGGATCTCCCTACGAGCAGTACTTC	CASSQDGTRGSPYEQYF
TRBJ2-1	.	TRBV20-1	11	.	TGCAGTGCTATCGGAGGGAATGAGCAGTTCTTC	CSAIGGNEQFF
TRBJ1-2	.	TRBV5-1	14	.	TGCGCCAGCAAAAAGCGGGGGACCGACTATGGCTACACCTTC	CASKKRGTDYGYTF
TRBJ2-7	.	TRBV11-3	14	.	TGTGCCAGCAGCTTGCGGACTCCGGTAAACGAGCAGTACTTC	CASSLRTPVNEQYF
TRBJ2-3	.	TRBV7-3	17	few	TGTGCCAGCAGCTTAAATCCCCAGGCAGGGAACACAGATACGCAGTATTTT	CASSLNPQAGNTDTQYF
TRBJ2-1	.	TRBV6-1	13	few	TGTGCCAGCAGTGAAGGCCAGTACAATGAGCAGTTCTTC	CASSEGQYNEQFF
TRBJ2-5	.	TRBV2	11	few	TGTGCCAGCACCGTCGAGGGGGTCCAGTACTTC	CASTVEGVQYF
TRBJ2-7	TRBD2	TRBV14	17	once	TGTGCCAGCAGCCCCGCCATCTCGACTAGCGGGGCCTACGAGCAGTACTTC	CASSPAISTSGAYEQYF
TRBJ1-2	TRBD1	TRBV7-9	16	.	TGTGCCAGCAGCTTAGGGACAGGGGGCGCGGACTATGGCTACACCTTC	CASSLGTGGADYGYTF
TRBJ2-5	TRBD2	TRBV4-2	14	few	TGTGCCAGCAGCCAAGGTCAGGGAGGGGAGACCCAGTACTTC	CASSQGQGGETQYF
TRBJ1-1	.	TRBV7-2	16	.	TGTGCCAGCAGCTTACTTCTAGGGGGAAGGAACACTGAAGCTTTCTTT	CASSLLLGGRNTEAFF
TRBJ2-1	TRBD2	TRBV7-9	17	few	TGTGCCAGCAGCTTAGGTGGACTAGCGGAACTTTACAATGAGCAGTTCTTC	CASSLGGLAELYNEQFF